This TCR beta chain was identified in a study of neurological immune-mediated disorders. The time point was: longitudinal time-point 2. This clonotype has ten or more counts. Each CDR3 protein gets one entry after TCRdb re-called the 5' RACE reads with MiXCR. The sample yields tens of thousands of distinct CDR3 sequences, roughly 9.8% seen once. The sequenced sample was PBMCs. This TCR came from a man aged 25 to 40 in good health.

CDR3 nucleotides: TGTGCCACCCGACAGGGGAACTATGGCTACACCTTC. It codes for CATRQGNYGYTF. This rearrangement joins TRBV6-5 to TRBJ1-2; TRBD1 matches at 8 bases. The CDR3 consists of 12 residues. Losses at the gene ends were 10 bases for V and 2 bases for J; bases not matched to a gene: 3. The germline V gene has CDR1 MNHEY and CDR2 SVGAGI.